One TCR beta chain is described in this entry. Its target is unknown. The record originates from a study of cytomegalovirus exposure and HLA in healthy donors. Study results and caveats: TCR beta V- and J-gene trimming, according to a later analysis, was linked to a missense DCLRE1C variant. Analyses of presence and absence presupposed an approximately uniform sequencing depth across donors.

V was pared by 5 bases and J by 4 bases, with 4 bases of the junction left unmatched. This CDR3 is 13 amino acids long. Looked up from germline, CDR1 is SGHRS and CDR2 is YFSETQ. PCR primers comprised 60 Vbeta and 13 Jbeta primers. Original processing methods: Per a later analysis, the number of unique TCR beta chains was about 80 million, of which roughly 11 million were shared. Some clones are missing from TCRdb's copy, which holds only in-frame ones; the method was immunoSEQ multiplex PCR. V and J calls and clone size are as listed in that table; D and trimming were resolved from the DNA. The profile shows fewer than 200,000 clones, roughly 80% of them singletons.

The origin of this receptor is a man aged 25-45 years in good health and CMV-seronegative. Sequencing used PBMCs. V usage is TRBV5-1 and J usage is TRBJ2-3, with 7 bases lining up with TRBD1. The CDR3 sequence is CASRLTGPDTQYF. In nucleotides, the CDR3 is TGCGCCAGCAGACTGACAGGGCCAGATACGCAGTATTTT.